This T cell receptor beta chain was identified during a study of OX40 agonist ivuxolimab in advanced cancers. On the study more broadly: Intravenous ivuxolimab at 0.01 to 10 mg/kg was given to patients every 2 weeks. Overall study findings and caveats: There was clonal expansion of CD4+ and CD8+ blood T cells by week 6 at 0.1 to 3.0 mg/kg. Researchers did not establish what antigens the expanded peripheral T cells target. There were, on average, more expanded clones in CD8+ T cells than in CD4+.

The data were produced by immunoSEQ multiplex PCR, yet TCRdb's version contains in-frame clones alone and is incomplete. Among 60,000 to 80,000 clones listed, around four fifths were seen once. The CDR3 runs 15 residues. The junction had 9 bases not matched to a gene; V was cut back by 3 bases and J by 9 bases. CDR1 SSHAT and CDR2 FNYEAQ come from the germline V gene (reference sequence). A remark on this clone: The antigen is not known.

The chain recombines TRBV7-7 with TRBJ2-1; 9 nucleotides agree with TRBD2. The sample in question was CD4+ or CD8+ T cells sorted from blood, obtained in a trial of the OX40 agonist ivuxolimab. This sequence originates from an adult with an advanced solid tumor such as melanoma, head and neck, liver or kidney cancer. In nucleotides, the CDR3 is TGTGCCAGCAGCTTCTCTAGCGGGAAGGGGAGTGAGCAGTTCTTC. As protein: CASSFSSGKGSEQFF.